Below, one TCR beta chain is given with its context. Trimming cost V 4 bases and J 5 bases, with 18 bases left between them. CDR1 and CDR2 from the germline V gene are SGHNT and YYREEE (reference sequence). The CDR3 has 15 residues. This table comes from immunoSEQ multiplex PCR, and its TCRdb copy is limited to in-frame clones, with some not included. Of about 160,000 clones listed, around nine tenths are singletons. The data were obtained in a study of cytomegalovirus exposure and HLA in healthy donors. The chain has TRBV5-4 and TRBJ1-1, with D possibly matching TRBD1 (5 bases). This TCR derives from a woman aged 18-29 years in good health and CMV-seronegative. Input material: PBMCs. The CDR3 spells CASSPGFRGETEAFF. Here the CDR3 DNA reads TGTGCCAGCAGCCCCGGTTTCCGGGGGGAAACTGAAGCTTTCTTT.